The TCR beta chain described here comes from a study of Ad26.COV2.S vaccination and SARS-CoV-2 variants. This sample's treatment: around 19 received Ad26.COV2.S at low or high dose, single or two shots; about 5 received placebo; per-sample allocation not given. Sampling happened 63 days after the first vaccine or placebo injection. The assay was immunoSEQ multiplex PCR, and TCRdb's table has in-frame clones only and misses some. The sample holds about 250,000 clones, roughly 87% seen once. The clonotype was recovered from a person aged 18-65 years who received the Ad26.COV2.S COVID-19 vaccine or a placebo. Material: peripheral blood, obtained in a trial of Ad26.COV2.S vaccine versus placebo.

The CDR3 DNA reads as TGTGCCAGCAGTCTCACAGGGGTGGATACGCAGTATTTT. The encoded protein is CASSLTGVDTQYF. The V and J genes are TRBV27 and TRBJ2-3; 7 bases line up with TRBD1. This CDR3 is 13 amino acids long. V was clipped by 5 bases and J by 6 bases; unmatched bases: 5. CDR1 and CDR2 (germline): MNHEY, SMNVEV (reference sequence).